This paragraph covers one TCR beta chain sequence. The method was immunoSEQ multiplex PCR; TCRdb's version includes in-frame clones alone and lacks a portion of them. In the table there are a few hundred thousand clones, about 88% of which are singletons. This entry belongs to a study of blood T cell repertoires in COVID-19. The V end lost 2 bases, the J end lost 2 bases, and 10 bases lay between the germline ends. The CDR3 is 13 amino acids. Germline CDR1 is SQVTM and CDR2 is ANQGSEA. Material for sequencing was peripheral blood. V is TRBV29-1 and J is TRBJ2-7; TRBD2 is a possible D gene (5 bases). The sequence was collected from a man between 18 and 35 years old with active or convalescent COVID-19. DNA of the CDR3: TGCAGCGTTGAATCGGGGAGCCCCTACGAGCAGTACTTC. This codes for CSVESGSPYEQYF.